This T cell receptor (beta chain) was recorded in a study of cytomegalovirus exposure and HLA in healthy donors. Regarding the study as a whole: A later look showed TCR association rates differing by HLA locus, highest for DRB1 and lowest for HLA-C.

This clone was observed a single time. Its antigen is undetermined. The CDR3 is 15 amino acids. V lost 0 bases and J 2 bases, leaving 11 bases between the germline ends. The germline V gene encodes CDR1 SGDLS and CDR2 YYNGEE. Vbeta (60) and Jbeta (13) primers were used in the PCR. Libraries were prepared by immunoSEQ multiplex PCR; TCRdb keeps only in-frame clonotypes and omits some of them. The table lists 250,000 to 350,000 clones, 75% to 90% of them singletons. The genes are TRBV9 and TRBJ1-2; D is unresolved. The sequence came from a man in his forties in good health and CMV-seropositive. Material for sequencing was PBMCs. The DNA of the CDR3 is TGTGCCAGCAGCGTAGCCCCGGTCTCCAACTATGGCTACACCTTC. This gives the protein CASSVAPVSNYGYTF.